The 23 T cell receptor beta chains reported below all come from one sample, sequenced in a study of blood T cell repertoires in COVID-19. Data came from immunoSEQ multiplex PCR; TCRdb stores just in-frame clones and leaves some out. The sample carries under 250,000 clones, around 80% recorded once. Sequenced input: peripheral blood. Receptors originate from a middle-aged man with active or convalescent COVID-19.

The genes are TRBV5-1 and TRBJ1-4; TRBD1 is a possible D gene (6 bases). V gave up 4 bases and J gave up 8 bases, with 21 bases separating them. The CDR3 loop spans 16 amino acids. Germline V CDR1 and CDR2: SGHRS, YFSETQ. DNA for the CDR3: TGCGCCAGCAGCACCCGACAGGCGGGGGGAGGAGAAAAACTGTTTTTT. It encodes CASSTRQAGGGEKLFF.

The V call is TRBV7-9, the J call TRBJ1-2; a possible D gene is TRBD1 (5 bases). The CDR3 has 13 amino acids. The germline gives CDR1 SEHNR, CDR2 FQNEAQ (reference sequence). Trimming shortened V by 4 bases and J by 6 bases, and 12 bases separated the two germline ends. The CDR3 here is CASSSSGGDGYTF. DNA for the CDR3: TGTGCCAGCAGCTCGTCCGGGGGAGATGGCTACACCTTC.

The CDR3 DNA reads TGTGCCAGCAGCCCTCTCGGGGGAGGGCAAGAGACCCAGTACTTC. Its translation: CASSPLGGGQETQYF. This chain joins TRBV9 and TRBJ2-5; 7 bases align to TRBD2. The CDR3 covers 15 residues. V lost 4 bases to trimming and J lost 2 bases; unmatched junction nucleotides: 8. Germline V lookup: CDR1 SGDLS, CDR2 YYNGEE.

The CDR3 region is CSASRRDNQPQHF. DNA of the CDR3: TGCAGTGCTAGTCGCCGGGACAATCAGCCCCAGCATTTT. The V call is TRBV20-1, the J call TRBJ1-5; D call uncertain. This CDR3 is built from 13 residues. V lost 3 bases and J lost 3, with 9 bases in between. Germline CDR1 reads DFQATT; CDR2 reads SNEGSKA (reference sequence).

CDR3 nucleotide sequence: TGTGCCAGTAGCCCACGGGGATATGGCTACACCTTC. Translated, it gives CASSPRGYGYTF. The chain combines TRBV19 with TRBJ1-2; D not certain. The CDR3 spans 12 residues. CDR1 is LNHDA and CDR2 is SQIVND in the germline V gene (reference sequence). V lost 6 bases to trimming and J lost 5 bases, with 10 bases between them.

The chain joins TRBV5-4 to TRBJ2-4, with D perhaps matching TRBD2 (6 bases). The V end was cut by 0 bases, the J end by 7 bases, with 11 bases between. CDR3 length: 14 residues. In germline, CDR1 is SGHNT, CDR2 YYREEE (reference sequence). The CDR3, as DNA: TGTGCCAGCAGCTTGGAGGGCAGCGGGAACATTCAGTACTTC. Protein: CASSLEGSGNIQYF.

The chain combines TRBV2 with TRBJ2-6; D uncertain. V was cut by 5 bases and J by 0 bases, with 8 bases left in between. This CDR3 has 15 amino acids. CDR1 and CDR2 from the germline V gene are SNHLY and FYNNEI. This CDR3 reads CASSPWSSGANVLTF. For the CDR3, the DNA is TGTGCCAGCAGTCCCTGGAGCTCTGGGGCCAACGTCCTGACTTTC.

The CDR3 DNA reads TGCGCCAGCAGCCCGCTCCCGGGGACAGGCCCCCACGAGCAGTACTTC. Its protein is CASSPLPGTGPHEQYF. V and J are TRBV5-1 and TRBJ2-7, with 8 bases lining up with TRBD1. The CDR3 is 16 amino acids. V lost 4 bases, J lost 5 bases, and 14 bases stayed unmatched. CDR1 is SGHRS, CDR2 YFSETQ, per germline.

V is TRBV11-2 and J is TRBJ2-5; 7 positions agree with TRBD1. CDR1 and CDR2 (germline): SGHAT, FQNNGV. Unmatched junction bases numbered 8, after V lost 5 bases and J lost 2 bases. This CDR3 is built from 15 residues. The chain's CDR3 is CASSPRGDRQETQYF. Written as DNA, the CDR3 is TGTGCCAGCAGCCCGAGAGGGGACAGACAAGAGACCCAGTACTTC.

This chain links TRBV2 with TRBJ2-7; D may be TRBD2 (6 bases). This CDR3 contains 13 residues. V lost 7 bases and J lost 6, with 16 bases in between. Germline V gene sequence: CDR1 SNHLY, CDR2 FYNNEI. CDR3 region: CASNRDFPREQYF. The CDR3 coding sequence is TGTGCCAGCAACCGGGACTTTCCTCGCGAGCAGTACTTC.

CDR3 coding DNA: TGTGCCAGTAGTCCCTCGTGGGCAGTCCACGAGCAGTACTTC. Translating gives CASSPSWAVHEQYF. The V gene is TRBV19, the J gene TRBJ2-7; the D is unclear. The V gene lost 5 bases and the J gene lost 5 bases, with 16 bases spanning the gap. Germline CDR1 and CDR2: LNHDA and SQIVND (reference sequence). The CDR3 runs 14 residues.

In DNA, the CDR3 is TGCAGCGTTGAAACAGGCGCTGGAAACACCATATATTTT. Amino acids: CSVETGAGNTIYF. The rearrangement links TRBV29-1 to TRBJ1-3; the D gene is possibly TRBD1 (5 bases). V was cut by 2 bases and J by 2 bases, with 7 bases left in between. CDR1 is SQVTM, CDR2 ANQGSEA, per germline. This CDR3 comprises 13 residues.

The CDR3, as DNA: TGTGCCAGTAGTAACCGGGACAGGGGAGCTGAAGCTTTCTTT. Translated, it gives CASSNRDRGAEAFF. The chain uses TRBV19 and TRBJ1-1; 10 bases align to TRBD1. The ends lost 4 bases at V and 6 bases at J; junction bases unmatched: 5. The V gene's germline CDR1 is LNHDA and CDR2 SQIVND (reference sequence). There are 14 residues in the CDR3.

The chain joins TRBV28 to TRBJ1-1; 8 bases match TRBD1. Germline CDR1 MDHEN, CDR2 SYDVKM. Losses at the gene ends were 6 bases for V and 3 bases for J; bases not matched to a gene: 6. This CDR3 region has 14 residues. The CDR3: CASSETGGYTEAFF. The CDR3 DNA reads as TGTGCCAGCAGCGAAACAGGGGGGTACACTGAAGCTTTCTTT.

This clone was detected only a few times. This chain joins TRBV7-9 and TRBJ2-1; 7 nucleotides align to TRBD2. CDR1 and CDR2 from the germline V gene are SEHNR and FQNEAQ (reference sequence). The ends lost 3 bases at V and 3 bases at J; junction bases unmatched: 8. This CDR3 spans 16 amino acids. The CDR3 is CASSFRAGAVYNEQFF. The CDR3 nucleotides are TGTGCCAGCAGCTTCAGGGCGGGAGCGGTCTACAATGAGCAGTTCTTC.

V usage is TRBV27 and J usage is TRBJ2-1, with D perhaps matching TRBD1 (5 bases). The CDR3 consists of 14 residues. Germline V lookup: CDR1 MNHEY, CDR2 SMNVEV (reference sequence). Between the trimmed V and J ends, which lost 2 bases and 6 bases, there was a span of 11 bases. CDR3 DNA sequence: TGTGCCAGCAGTTTAAGAGACAGTACCAATGAGCAGTTCTTC. Amino acid sequence: CASSLRDSTNEQFF.

CDR3: CASSLGSSRNEKLFF. For the CDR3, the DNA is TGCGCCAGCAGCTTAGGATCGTCGCGGAATGAAAAACTGTTTTTT. The rearrangement joins TRBV5-1 to TRBJ1-4; no reliable D call. Deletions cut 2 bases from V and 5 bases from J, with 13 bases between. The CDR3 runs to 15 residues. Germline CDR1 and CDR2: SGHRS and YFSETQ.

The V call is TRBV5-1, the J call TRBJ1-1, with D perhaps matching TRBD1 (6 bases). V was shortened by 3 bases and J by 10 bases, with 16 bases between the two germline ends. Germline V gives CDR1 SGHRS, CDR2 YFSETQ. The CDR3 covers 13 residues. CDR3 DNA sequence: TGCGCCAGCAGCTCTAATGCGGGGGGCGCAGCTTTCTTT. Protein product: CASSSNAGGAAFF.

The V gene is TRBV19, the J gene TRBJ1-2; 8 bases map to TRBD1. CDR3 size: 15 residues. The germline gives CDR1 LNHDA, CDR2 SQIVND (reference sequence). After removal of 10 bases from V and 4 bases from J, the junction contained 14 bases not matched to a gene. The CDR3 bases are TGTGCCACCGGACAGGGTTCGAGTGTAACCTATGGCTACACCTTC. Translation: CATGQGSSVTYGYTF.

The chain employs TRBV9 and TRBJ1-2; D ambiguous. With 0 bases removed from V and 3 bases from J, the gap between germline ends came to 9 bases. The V gene's germline CDR1 is SGDLS and CDR2 YYNGEE. The CDR3 totals 14 residues. The CDR3, as DNA: TGTGCCAGCAGCGTAGGGGCAGCCGACTATGGCTACACCTTC. Translating it yields CASSVGAADYGYTF.

This sequence joins TRBV5-1 and TRBJ2-1; TRBD2 is a possible D gene (6 bases). Trimming took off 0 bases at V and 6 bases at J, with 10 bases between the two ends. From germline, CDR1 is SGHRS and CDR2 YFSETQ. The CDR3 spans 14 residues. DNA of the CDR3: TGCGCCAGCAGCTTGGGCAGGGAGGTCAATGAGCAGTTCTTC. Translating gives CASSLGREVNEQFF.

The chain couples TRBV19 to TRBJ2-7; tentative D call: TRBD2 (5 bases). Germline V CDR1 and CDR2: LNHDA, SQIVND (reference sequence). Trimming removed 5 bases at V and 6 bases at J, with 8 bases between. The CDR3 extends over 11 amino acids. CDR3 in amino acids: CASSSSFEQYF. Here the CDR3 DNA reads TGTGCCAGTAGTTCTAGCTTCGAGCAGTACTTC.

The chain has TRBV10-2 and TRBJ2-7, with TRBD1 as a possible D gene (5 bases). CDR1 and CDR2 from the germline V gene are WSHSY and SAAADI. The length of the CDR3 is 12 residues. Trimming stripped 5 bases from V and 6 bases from J, with 11 bases between. The CDR3 bases are TGCGCCAGCAGTTCAGGGTTCGGCGAGCAGTACTTC. It specifies CASSSGFGEQYF.